The TCR beta chain described here comes from a study of OX40 agonist ivuxolimab in advanced cancers. Study as a whole: Patients undergoing dose escalation presented with hepatocellular carcinoma, melanoma, renal cell or head and neck cancer. A history of anti-PD-1, anti-PD-L1 or anti-CTLA-4 therapy was acceptable, and around 36% had some.

Findings and caveats of the study: Clonal expansion by week 6 occurred in CD4+ and CD8+ blood T cells (at 0.1 to 3.0 mg/kg). Among the lowest peripheral clonal expansion occurred in 0.1-3.0 mg/kg partial responders.

Using immunoSEQ multiplex PCR, the repertoire was profiled, and TCRdb retains in-frame clones only, with some absent. The sample lists 100,000 to 150,000 clones; 80% to 95% were seen once. As concerns this clone: Antigen unknown.

Per germline, CDR1 SGHTA and CDR2 FQGNSA. This CDR3 region has 15 residues. Trimming stripped 1 base from V and 0 bases from J, with 10 bases between. The chain carries TRBV7-2 and TRBJ2-7; D not resolved. The sequence was obtained from an adult with an advanced solid tumor such as melanoma, head and neck, liver or kidney cancer. Sequencing used CD4+ or CD8+ T cells sorted from blood, obtained in a trial of the OX40 agonist ivuxolimab. Here the CDR3 reads CASSLGPASSYEQYF. CDR3 bases: TGTGCCAGCAGCTTAGGTCCCGCCAGCTCCTACGAGCAGTACTTC.